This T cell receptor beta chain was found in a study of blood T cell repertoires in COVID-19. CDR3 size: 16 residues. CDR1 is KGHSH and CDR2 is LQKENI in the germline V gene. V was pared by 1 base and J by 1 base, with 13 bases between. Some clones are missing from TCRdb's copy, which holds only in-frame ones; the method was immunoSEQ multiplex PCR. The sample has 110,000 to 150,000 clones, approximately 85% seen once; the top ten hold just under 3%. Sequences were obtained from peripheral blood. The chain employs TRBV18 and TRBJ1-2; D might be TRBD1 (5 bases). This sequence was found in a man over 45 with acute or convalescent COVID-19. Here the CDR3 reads CASSPRLQAFNYGYTF. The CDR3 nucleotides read TGTGCCAGCTCACCACGTCTACAGGCATTTAACTATGGCTACACCTTC.